This passage covers 32 T cell receptor beta chains from one sample sequenced in a study of blood T cell repertoires in COVID-19. Generated by immunoSEQ multiplex PCR, the TCRdb table keeps only in-frame clones and is missing some. The sample has 55,000 to 65,000 clones; about 88% are singletons. Sequenced: peripheral blood. The receptors stem from a woman aged 60 to 75 with COVID-19, enrolled during active disease.

This chain joins TRBV18 and TRBJ2-7; D is ambiguous. With 1 base removed from V and 4 bases from J, the gap between germline ends came to 11 bases. Germline CDR1 is KGHSH and CDR2 is LQKENI. The CDR3 covers 14 residues. The CDR3 spells CASSPLTPPYEQYF. The DNA for the CDR3 is TGTGCCAGCTCACCACTTACACCCCCTTACGAGCAGTACTTC.

This chain connects TRBV7-9 to TRBJ2-1; tentatively, D is TRBD2 (5 bases). The CDR3 runs 11 residues. Trimming pared 0 bases from V and 14 bases from J, leaving 8 bases between. Germline V gene sequence: CDR1 SEHNR, CDR2 FQNEAQ (reference sequence). As DNA, the CDR3 is TGTGCCAGCAGCTTAGCAGCGGTGGAGTTCTTC. This encodes CASSLAAVEFF.

The chain links TRBV4-3 to TRBJ1-1, with D perhaps TRBD1 (5 bases). Germline values: CDR1 LGHNA, CDR2 YSLEER. V was cut by 3 bases and J by 3 bases, with 14 bases left in between. The CDR3 is made up of 15 amino acids. CDR3: CASSQGWGEDTEAFF. The CDR3 DNA sequence: TGCGCCAGCAGCCAGGGGTGGGGGGAGGACACTGAAGCTTTCTTT.

This chain connects TRBV7-2 to TRBJ2-7, with D hard to call. V lost 5 bases, J lost 6 bases, and 14 bases lay in between. Per the germline V gene, CDR1 is SGHTA and CDR2 is FQGNSA. CDR3 size: 13 residues. In DNA form, the CDR3 reads TGTGCCAGCAGCAATCCCCCCTTTCCCGAGCAGTACTTC. Protein product: CASSNPPFPEQYF.

This clone occurred once. The chain joins TRBV28 to TRBJ2-2; a possible D gene is TRBD2 (5 bases). The CDR3 contains 15 residues. V lost 8 bases, J lost 4 bases, and 17 bases lay in between. Germline lookup yields CDR1 MDHEN and CDR2 SYDVKM. The CDR3 loop is CASQLEASSTGELFF. The CDR3, as DNA: TGTGCCAGCCAATTAGAGGCTAGCAGCACCGGGGAGCTGTTTTTT. The full variable domain, in which reference TRBV28 and TRBJ2-2 provide the parts outside the CDR3, is DVKVTQSSRYLVKRTGEKVFLECVQDMDHENMFWYRQDPGLGLRLIYFSYDVKMKEKGDIPEGYSVSREKKERFSLILESASTNQTSMYLCASQLEASSTGELFFGEGSRLTVL.

The J gene is TRBJ1-1, the V gene TRBV5-1; TRBD1 might be the D (5 bases). Per the germline V gene, CDR1 is SGHRS and CDR2 is YFSETQ. The CDR3 totals 14 residues. V was pared by 0 bases and J by 1 base, with 7 bases between. The CDR3 protein is CASSLGQPNTEAFF. CDR3 in DNA: TGCGCCAGCAGCTTGGGACAGCCGAACACTGAAGCTTTCTTT. The full variable domain, with the rest looked up from reference TRBV5-1 and TRBJ1-1, is KAGVTQTPRYLIKTRGQQVTLSCSPISGHRSVSWYQQTPGQGLQFLFEYFSETQRNKGNFPGRFSGRQFSNSRSEMNVSTLELGDSALYLCASSLGQPNTEAFFGQGTRLTVV.

The chain carries TRBV2 and TRBJ2-2, with D possibly TRBD1 on 6 matching bases. The germline gives CDR1 SNHLY, CDR2 FYNNEI. V was pared by 4 bases and J by 1 base, with 10 bases between. This CDR3 has 15 residues. CDR3 bases: TGTGCCAGCAGTGCAAGGGACAAGAACACCGGGGAGCTGTTTTTT. It encodes CASSARDKNTGELFF.

The chain recombines TRBV6-1 with TRBJ1-6; 8 positions match TRBD1. Germline-derived CDR1 and CDR2 are MNHNS and SASEGT. Trimming took 0 bases from V and 3 from J; bases not matched to a gene: 7. This CDR3 spans 18 amino acids. CDR3 in amino acids: CASSEAPHGQGYNSPLHF. As DNA, the CDR3 is TGTGCCAGCAGTGAAGCCCCACATGGACAGGGCTATAATTCACCCCTCCACTTT.

The rearrangement links TRBV6-5 to TRBJ1-2; 9 nucleotides align to TRBD1. The CDR3 contains 15 residues. The V gene's germline CDR1 is MNHEY and CDR2 SVGAGI. After removal of 10 bases from V and 0 bases from J, the junction contained 9 bases not matched to a gene. In nucleotides, the CDR3 is TGTGCCACCGAACCGGGACAGGGAGCTAACTATGGCTACACCTTC. It codes for CATEPGQGANYGYTF.

The V gene is TRBV11-3, the J gene TRBJ2-3; 10 bases agree with TRBD2. Per the germline V gene, CDR1 is SGHNT and CDR2 is YENEEA. The CDR3 extends over 20 amino acids. The V gene end was trimmed by 0 bases and the J gene end by 3 bases; junction bases not matched to a gene: 15. The CDR3 coding sequence is TGTGCCAGCAGCTTAGAAAGGGGCGGGCTAGCGGGGGACGCAACAGATACGCAGTATTTT. Amino acids: CASSLERGGLAGDATDTQYF.

This rearrangement joins TRBV24-1 to TRBJ2-7; 9 bases match TRBD1. CDR1 and CDR2 from the germline V gene are KGHDR and SFDVKD. The length of the CDR3 is 18 residues. Trimming at V came to 2 bases and at J to 5 bases, leaving 15 bases not matched to a gene. CDR3 in DNA: TGTGCCACCAGTGATTCCAGCACCGGGACAGGGAATATCGACGAGCAGTACTTC. It encodes CATSDSSTGTGNIDEQYF.

V gene TRBV5-1 combines with J gene TRBJ2-7; 9 bases are a match to TRBD2. Germline CDR1 is SGHRS and CDR2 is YFSETQ. This CDR3 has 14 residues. V trimming: 0 bases; J trimming: 3 bases; junction bases outside the gene matches: 1. The CDR3 sequence is CASSLELAGYEQYF. The DNA for the CDR3 is TGCGCCAGCAGCTTGGAACTAGCGGGCTACGAGCAGTACTTC. Drawing the rest from reference TRBV5-1 and TRBJ2-7, the complete variable domain is KAGVTQTPRYLIKTRGQQVTLSCSPISGHRSVSWYQQTPGQGLQFLFEYFSETQRNKGNFPGRFSGRQFSNSRSEMNVSTLELGDSALYLCASSLELAGYEQYFGPGTRLTVT.

The chain has TRBV11-2 and TRBJ1-6; D remains ambiguous. The CDR3 is 17 residues long. Per the germline V gene, CDR1 is SGHAT and CDR2 is FQNNGV. V was pared by 5 bases and J by 6 bases, with 20 bases between. The CDR3 here is CASSRTGIRRSNSPLHF. The CDR3 DNA reads TGTGCCAGCAGCCGGACGGGAATCAGACGGAGTAATTCACCCCTCCACTTT.

This clone was seen more than once but under ten times. The chain recombines TRBV6-1 with TRBJ1-5; D is ambiguous. CDR1 MNHNS and CDR2 SASEGT come from the germline V gene. The CDR3 consists of 16 residues. V was shortened by 2 bases and J by 3 bases, with 14 bases between the two germline ends. The CDR3: CASSETPPRINQPQHF. The CDR3, as DNA: TGTGCCAGCAGTGAAACCCCCCCCAGGATCAATCAGCCCCAGCATTTT.

CDR3 sequence (DNA): TGTGCCTGGGTACAGGGGGGTGGAAACACCATATATTTT. Protein product: CAWVQGGGNTIYF. This chain links TRBV30 with TRBJ1-3, with 8 bases that match TRBD1. Germline-derived CDR1 and CDR2 are GTSNPN and SVGIG (reference sequence). After removal of 5 bases from V and 3 bases from J, the junction contained 3 bases not matched to a gene. The CDR3 sequence is 13 residues long.

The chain combines TRBV29-1 with TRBJ2-7, with TRBD1 matching over 9 bases. Germline lookup yields CDR1 SQVTM and CDR2 ANQGSEA. J gave up 7 bases and V 3 bases, and 7 bases lay outside the gene matches. CDR3 length: 13 residues. The CDR3 DNA reads as TGCAGCGTTGACGGGACAGGGCTAGATGAGCAGTACTTC. Encoded protein: CSVDGTGLDEQYF.

The count of this clone is one. The chain combines TRBV7-9 with TRBJ2-1; the D gene is possibly TRBD1 (5 bases). Deletions cut 2 bases from V and 9 bases from J, with 17 bases between. This CDR3 spans 15 amino acids. The germline CDR1 and CDR2 sequences are SEHNR and FQNEAQ (reference sequence). CDR3 bases: TGTGCCAGCAGCTTACCGGTACAGGTTGAAGGTGAGCAGTTCTTC. Its translation is CASSLPVQVEGEQFF.

This clone was counted a few times. The chain combines TRBV6-5 with TRBJ2-7; D may be TRBD2 (6 bases). The ends were cut back, 6 bases at V and 0 bases at J, with 12 bases in the middle. The germline V gene encodes CDR1 MNHEY and CDR2 SVGAGI. The CDR3 is made up of 14 amino acids. The CDR3 DNA follows: TGTGCCAGCAGCCGCTGGGACTCCTCCTACGAGCAGTACTTC. It codes for CASSRWDSSYEQYF.

V and J are TRBV19 and TRBJ1-4; 9 bases line up with TRBD1. Looked up from germline, CDR1 is LNHDA and CDR2 is SQIVND (reference sequence). The CDR3 is 16 amino acids. With 3 bases clipped from V and 5 bases from J, the junction kept 7 bases outside the gene matches. The CDR3 reads CASSIGTGLLNEKLFF. Written as DNA, the CDR3 is TGTGCCAGTAGTATTGGGACAGGGCTCCTGAATGAAAAACTGTTTTTT.

The chain recombines TRBV7-9 with TRBJ2-1, with TRBD2 identical over 13 bases. CDR3 length: 16 residues. The V gene's germline CDR1 is SEHNR and CDR2 FQNEAQ (reference sequence). V trimming: 5 bases; J trimming: 7 bases; junction bases outside the gene matches: 8. CDR3 loop: CASSLTSGRGWNEQFF. DNA of the CDR3: TGTGCCAGCAGCCTCACTAGCGGGAGGGGCTGGAATGAGCAGTTCTTC.

The J gene is TRBJ2-1, the V gene TRBV5-1; 9 nucleotides agree with TRBD2. V shed 3 bases, J shed 0 bases, and the junction held 10 bases outside the gene matches. This CDR3 contains 18 residues. The germline V gene encodes CDR1 SGHRS and CDR2 YFSETQ. In nucleotides, the CDR3 is TGCGCCAGCAGCTCAGAGCGGGGGGCCTATCTCTCCTACAATGAGCAGTTCTTC. Translation: CASSSERGAYLSYNEQFF.

V and J are TRBV5-4 and TRBJ2-2, with TRBD2 matching 12 bases. Germline V gives CDR1 SGHNT, CDR2 YYREEE (reference sequence). This CDR3 has 18 residues. The J segment lost 3 bases and the V segment lost 0 bases, leaving 6 bases of the junction unmatched. The CDR3 DNA is TGTGCCAGCAGCTTGGATGCTAGCGGGGGGGCGGACACCGGGGAGCTGTTTTTT. This translates into CASSLDASGGADTGELFF.

The chain recombines TRBV7-2 with TRBJ2-7, with D tentatively TRBD1 (6 bases). Germline V gene sequence: CDR1 SGHTA, CDR2 FQGNSA. The CDR3 loop spans 13 amino acids. V lost 5 bases to trimming and J lost 5 bases, with 13 bases between them. The DNA of the CDR3 is TGTGCCAGCAGCGGACAGTTTTCCGACGAGCAGTACTTC. Its translation: CASSGQFSDEQYF.

The V gene is TRBV9, the J gene TRBJ1-2, with D uncertain. The germline V gene has CDR1 SGDLS and CDR2 YYNGEE. The CDR3 is 13 amino acids. V lost 3 bases to trimming and J lost 2 bases, with 8 bases between them. The CDR3 sequence: CASSETPNYGYTF. The CDR3, as DNA: TGTGCCAGCAGCGAGACACCGAACTATGGCTACACCTTC.

The CDR3 protein is CASSQEEGNYEQYF. Here the CDR3 DNA reads TGTGCCAGCAGCCAAGAGGAGGGGAACTACGAGCAGTACTTC. This chain links TRBV3-1 (or the pseudogene TRBV3-2) with TRBJ2-7; maybe TRBD2 (6 bases). Trimming left V 0 bases short and J 3 bases short, with 9 bases between. The CDR3 has 14 residues. CDR1 is LGHDT and CDR2 is YNNKEL in the germline V gene (reference sequence).

This rearrangement joins TRBV28 to TRBJ2-6; D not resolved. CDR1 and CDR2 (germline): MDHEN, SYDVKM. CDR3 length: 16 amino acids. V was clipped by 6 bases and J by 4 bases, with 16 bases between them. The CDR3 bases are TGTGCCAGCAGACCGGGTTCCATAACCGGGGCCAACGTCCTGACTTTC. It translates to CASRPGSITGANVLTF.

This chain uses TRBV4-3 with TRBJ2-3; 8 bases are shared with TRBD2. The germline gives CDR1 LGHNA, CDR2 YSLEER. The CDR3 totals 16 residues. V shed 6 bases, J shed 0 bases, and the junction held 8 bases outside the gene matches. The CDR3 sequence is CASSSGTRASTDTQYF. The CDR3 DNA is TGCGCCAGCAGTTCCGGGACTAGGGCTAGCACAGATACGCAGTATTTT.

V gene TRBV27 combines with J gene TRBJ2-1; tentative D call: TRBD2 (6 bases). CDR3 length: 13 amino acids. V lost 10 bases and J lost 10, with 20 bases in between. Per the germline V gene, CDR1 is MNHEY and CDR2 is SMNVEV (reference sequence). The CDR3 here is CAKREKGRGEQFF. The CDR3, as DNA: TGTGCCAAAAGGGAGAAGGGCCGGGGGGAGCAGTTCTTC.

The chain carries TRBV7-9 and TRBJ1-2; TRBD1 agrees at 7 bases. J was trimmed by 4 bases and V by 4 bases; bases with no gene match: 6. There are 14 residues in the CDR3. Germline CDR1 is SEHNR and CDR2 is FQNEAQ (reference sequence). This CDR3 reads CASSSRTGVYGYTF. The CDR3 DNA sequence: TGTGCCAGCAGCTCCCGGACAGGTGTCTATGGCTACACCTTC.

The chain links TRBV11-2 to TRBJ2-2; D gene unclear. From germline, CDR1 is SGHAT and CDR2 FQNNGV. With 8 bases removed from V and 5 bases from J, the gap between germline ends came to 12 bases. The CDR3 is made up of 13 amino acids. CDR3 DNA sequence: TGTGCCAGCCGCAGCTTACTAACCGGGGAGCTGTTTTTT. The encoded protein is CASRSLLTGELFF.

The chain is built from TRBV19 and TRBJ1-6; a possible D gene is TRBD1 (6 bases). In germline, CDR1 is LNHDA, CDR2 SQIVND (reference sequence). The CDR3 loop spans 15 amino acids. The V end was cut by 6 bases, the J end by 1 base, with 10 bases between. DNA of the CDR3: TGTGCCAGTAGGGACAGCGAATCCTATAATTCACCCCTCCACTTT. Residues: CASRDSESYNSPLHF.

The rearrangement links TRBV28 to TRBJ1-5, with D possibly being TRBD1 (6 bases). CDR3 size: 12 residues. In germline, CDR1 is MDHEN, CDR2 SYDVKM. V shed 5 bases and J shed 16 bases, with 18 bases lying between them. The chain's CDR3 is CASSVYRAREHF. The CDR3 DNA reads TGTGCCAGCAGTGTATACAGGGCCAGGGAACATTTT.